This T cell receptor beta chain derives from a study of cytomegalovirus exposure and HLA in healthy donors. About the study: Earlier, 110 million or so unique TCR beta sequences were recovered from 200 million or so T cells by an analysis.

General study findings and limits: In an earlier analysis, most TCR beta V segments were productive about 87% or about 30% of the time. 16,951 TCR beta sequences were associated with HLA alleles at 0.05 false discovery rate in a later analysis.

PCR involved 60 Vbeta and 13 Jbeta primers. Assay: immunoSEQ multiplex PCR; the TCRdb copy retains only in-frame clones and omits some. This table holds 110,000 or so clones, roughly 87% found once. The CDR3 loop spans 14 amino acids. Germline CDR1 and CDR2: SGHRS and YFSETQ. After removal of 3 bases from V and 2 bases from J, the junction contained 0 bases not matched to a gene. Regarding donors, all were healthy bone marrow donors. This clone was detected only a few times. What it recognizes is unknown. The sequence derives from a woman younger than 35 in good health and CMV-seronegative. The source material was PBMCs. The gene calls are TRBV5-1 and TRBJ1-5, with 9 nucleotides matching TRBD1. This CDR3 reads CASSWTGGNQPQHF. Here the CDR3 DNA reads TGCGCCAGCAGCTGGACAGGGGGCAATCAGCCCCAGCATTTT.